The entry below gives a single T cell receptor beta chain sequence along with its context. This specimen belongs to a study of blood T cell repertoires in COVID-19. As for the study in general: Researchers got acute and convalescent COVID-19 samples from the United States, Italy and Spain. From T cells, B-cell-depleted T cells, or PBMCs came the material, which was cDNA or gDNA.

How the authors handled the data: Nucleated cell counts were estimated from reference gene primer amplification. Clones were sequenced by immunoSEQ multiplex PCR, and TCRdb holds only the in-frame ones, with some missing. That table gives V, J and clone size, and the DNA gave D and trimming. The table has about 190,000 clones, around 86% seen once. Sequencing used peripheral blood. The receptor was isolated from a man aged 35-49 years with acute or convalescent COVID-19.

CDR3 in amino acids: CASSQAGGPYNEQFF. Here the CDR3 DNA reads TGTGCCAGCTCACAAGCGGGGGGGCCGTACAATGAGCAGTTCTTC. The chain combines TRBV18 with TRBJ2-1; 10 bases align to TRBD2. Germline V gene data show CDR1 as KGHSH and CDR2 as LQKENI. With 4 bases clipped from V and 4 bases from J, the junction kept 4 bases outside the gene matches. The CDR3 runs to 15 residues.